The source of this T cell receptor beta chain is a study of cytomegalovirus exposure and HLA in healthy donors. Study-wide context: Around 180 million T cells yielded 117 million unique TCR beta sequences in earlier analysis.

The V segment lost 0 bases and the J segment 2 bases; nucleotides outside the gene matches: 2. The CDR3 is 14 amino acids. Germline V gene lookup returns CDR1 SGHNT and CDR2 YYREEE (reference sequence). PCR amplification relied on 60 Vbeta primers (plus 13 Jbeta primers). Sequencing was performed with immunoSEQ multiplex PCR; in TCRdb, only in-frame clones are kept and a portion is missing. The data contain about 160,000 clones, less than 85% of them seen just once; the ten biggest clones take up about 1.6%. Study outcomes and limitations: Associated with cytomegalovirus, according to the listing, were 170 or so TCR beta chains. Information on immune exposure was restricted to one variable (CMV serostatus).

This clone was counted a few times. Its specificity is unknown. Sequencing was performed on PBMCs. The chain recombines TRBV5-4 with TRBJ2-7; 7 nucleotides align to TRBD1. The receptor's source is a male donor in good health and CMV-seronegative. CDR3 protein: CASSLDQGAYEQYF. DNA for the CDR3: TGTGCCAGCAGCTTGGACCAGGGGGCCTACGAGCAGTACTTC. Full variable domain (missing parts from reference TRBV5-4 and TRBJ2-7): ETGVTQSPTHLIKTRGQQVTLRCSSQSGHNTVSWYQQALGQGPQFIFQYYREEENGRGNFPPRFSGLQFPNYSSELNVNALELDDSALYLCASSLDQGAYEQYFGPGTRLTVT.